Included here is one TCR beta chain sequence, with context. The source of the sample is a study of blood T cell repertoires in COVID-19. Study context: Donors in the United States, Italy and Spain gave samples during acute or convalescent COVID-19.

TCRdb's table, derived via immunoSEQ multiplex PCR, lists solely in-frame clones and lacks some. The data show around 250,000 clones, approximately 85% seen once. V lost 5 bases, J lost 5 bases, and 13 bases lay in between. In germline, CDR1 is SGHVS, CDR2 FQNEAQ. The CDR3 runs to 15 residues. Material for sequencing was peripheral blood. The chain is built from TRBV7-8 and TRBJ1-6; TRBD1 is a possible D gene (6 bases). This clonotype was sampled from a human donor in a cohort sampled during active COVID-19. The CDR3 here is CASSSSGTNNSPLHF. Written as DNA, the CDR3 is TGTGCCAGCAGCAGCTCCGGGACAAATAATTCACCCCTCCACTTT.